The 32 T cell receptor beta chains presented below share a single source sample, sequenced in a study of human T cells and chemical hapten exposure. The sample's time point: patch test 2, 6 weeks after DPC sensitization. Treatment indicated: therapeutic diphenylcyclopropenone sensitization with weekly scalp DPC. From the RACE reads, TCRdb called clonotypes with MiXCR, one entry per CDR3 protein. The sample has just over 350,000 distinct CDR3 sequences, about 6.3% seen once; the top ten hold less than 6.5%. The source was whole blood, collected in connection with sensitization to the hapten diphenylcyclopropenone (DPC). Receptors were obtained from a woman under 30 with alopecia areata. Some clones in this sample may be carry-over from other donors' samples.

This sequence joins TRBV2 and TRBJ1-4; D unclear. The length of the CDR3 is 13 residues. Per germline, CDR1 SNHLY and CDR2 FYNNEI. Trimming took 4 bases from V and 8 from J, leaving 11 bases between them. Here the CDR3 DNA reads TGTGCCAGCAGTGGACTGCTCCCCGAAAAACTGTTTTTT. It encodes CASSGLLPEKLFF.

CDR3 sequence reads: CASGPRNNEQFF. CDR3 bases: TGTGCTAGTGGTCCCAGGAACAATGAGCAGTTCTTC. The chain carries TRBV12-5 and TRBJ2-1, with D uncertain. The CDR3 consists of 12 residues. Germline CDR1 LGHNT, CDR2 FRNRAP. V was pared by 5 bases and J by 5 bases, with 7 bases between. Based on the CDR3 plus reference TRBV12-5 and TRBJ2-1, the full variable domain is DARVTQTPRHKVTEMGQEVTMRCQPILGHNTVFWYRQTMMQGLELLAYFRNRAPLDDSGMPKDRFSAEMPDATLATLKIQPSEPRDSAVYFCASGPRNNEQFFGPGTRLTVL.

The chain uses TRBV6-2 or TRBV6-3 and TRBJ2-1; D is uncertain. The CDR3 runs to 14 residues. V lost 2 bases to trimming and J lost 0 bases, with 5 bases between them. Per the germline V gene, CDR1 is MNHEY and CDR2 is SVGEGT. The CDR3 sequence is CASSYVFSYNEQFF. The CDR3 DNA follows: TGTGCCAGCAGTTACGTCTTCTCCTACAATGAGCAGTTCTTC.

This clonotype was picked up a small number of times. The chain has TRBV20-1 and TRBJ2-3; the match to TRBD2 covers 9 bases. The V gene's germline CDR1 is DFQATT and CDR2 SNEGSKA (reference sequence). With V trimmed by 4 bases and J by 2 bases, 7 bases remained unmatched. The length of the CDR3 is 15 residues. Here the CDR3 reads CSATRAGGLTDTQYF. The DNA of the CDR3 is TGCAGTGCTACTAGAGCGGGGGGACTCACAGATACGCAGTATTTT.

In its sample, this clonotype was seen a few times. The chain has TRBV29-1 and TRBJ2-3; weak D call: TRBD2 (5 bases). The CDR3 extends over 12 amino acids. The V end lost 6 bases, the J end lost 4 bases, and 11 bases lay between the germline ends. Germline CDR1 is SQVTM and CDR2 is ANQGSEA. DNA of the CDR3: TGCAGCGTCAGGACTGGGGCAGATACGCAGTATTTT. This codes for CSVRTGADTQYF.

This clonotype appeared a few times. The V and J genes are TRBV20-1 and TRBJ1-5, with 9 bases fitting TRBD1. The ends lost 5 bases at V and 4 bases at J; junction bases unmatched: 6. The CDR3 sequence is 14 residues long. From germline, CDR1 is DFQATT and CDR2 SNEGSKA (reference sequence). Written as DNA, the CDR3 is TGCAGTGCTGACGATGGGACAGGGAATCAGCCCCAGCATTTT. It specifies CSADDGTGNQPQHF.

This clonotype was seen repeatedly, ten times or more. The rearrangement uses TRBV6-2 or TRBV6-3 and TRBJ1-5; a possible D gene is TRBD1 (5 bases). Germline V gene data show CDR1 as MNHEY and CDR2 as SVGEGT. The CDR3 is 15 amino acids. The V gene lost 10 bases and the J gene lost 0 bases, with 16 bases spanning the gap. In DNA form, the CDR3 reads TGTGCCACCCTTCATGGGGGTTATAGCAATCAGCCCCAGCATTTT. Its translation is CATLHGGYSNQPQHF.

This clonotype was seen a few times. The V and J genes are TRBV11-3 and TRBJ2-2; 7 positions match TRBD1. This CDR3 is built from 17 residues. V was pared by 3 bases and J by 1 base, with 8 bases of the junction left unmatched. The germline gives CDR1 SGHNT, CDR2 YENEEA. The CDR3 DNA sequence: TGTGCCAGCAGCTTTAAACAGGGGCTTATGAACACCGGGGAGCTGTTTTTT. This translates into CASSFKQGLMNTGELFF.

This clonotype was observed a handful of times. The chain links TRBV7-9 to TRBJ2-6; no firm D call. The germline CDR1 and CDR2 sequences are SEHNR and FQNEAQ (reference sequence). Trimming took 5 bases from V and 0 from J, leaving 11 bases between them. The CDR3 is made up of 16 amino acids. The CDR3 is CASSVTGPSGANVLTF. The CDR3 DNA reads TGTGCCAGCAGCGTAACCGGGCCCTCTGGGGCCAACGTCCTGACTTTC.

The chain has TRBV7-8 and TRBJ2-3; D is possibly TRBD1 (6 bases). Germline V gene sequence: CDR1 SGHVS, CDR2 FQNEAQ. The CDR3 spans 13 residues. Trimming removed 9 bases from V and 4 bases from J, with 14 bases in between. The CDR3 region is CASRDTLADTQYF. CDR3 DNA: TGTGCCAGTCGGGACACCCTCGCAGATACGCAGTATTTT.

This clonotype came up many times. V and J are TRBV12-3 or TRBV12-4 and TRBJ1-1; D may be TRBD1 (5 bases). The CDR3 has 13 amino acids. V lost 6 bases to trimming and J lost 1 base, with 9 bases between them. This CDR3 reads CASSLTGNTEAFF. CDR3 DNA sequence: TGTGCCAGCAGCTTAACAGGGAACACTGAAGCTTTCTTT.

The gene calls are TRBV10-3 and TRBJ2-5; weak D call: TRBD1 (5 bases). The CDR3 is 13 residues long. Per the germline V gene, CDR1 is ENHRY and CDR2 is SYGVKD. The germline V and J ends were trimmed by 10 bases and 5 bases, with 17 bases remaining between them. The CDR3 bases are TGTGCCACCAGGGAAGGGGCCCTGGAGACCCAGTACTTC. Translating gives CATREGALETQYF.

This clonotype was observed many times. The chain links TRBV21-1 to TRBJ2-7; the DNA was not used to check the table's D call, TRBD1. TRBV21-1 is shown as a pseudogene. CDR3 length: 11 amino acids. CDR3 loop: CASRTGDEQYF. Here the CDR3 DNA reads TGTGCCAGCAGAACAGGGGACGAGCAGTACTTC.

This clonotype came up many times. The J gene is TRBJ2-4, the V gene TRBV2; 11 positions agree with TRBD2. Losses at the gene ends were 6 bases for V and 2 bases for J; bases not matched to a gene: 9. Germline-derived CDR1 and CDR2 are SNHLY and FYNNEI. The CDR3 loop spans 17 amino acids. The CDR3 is CASSNLAGGMSKNIQYF. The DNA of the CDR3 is TGTGCCAGCAGCAACTTAGCGGGGGGGATGTCCAAAAACATTCAGTACTTC.

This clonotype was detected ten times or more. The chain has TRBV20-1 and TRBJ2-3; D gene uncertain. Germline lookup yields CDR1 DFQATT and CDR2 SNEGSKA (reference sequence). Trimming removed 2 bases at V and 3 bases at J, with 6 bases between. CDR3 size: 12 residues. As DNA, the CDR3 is TGCAGTGCTAGAACAGTAACAGATACGCAGTATTTT. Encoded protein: CSARTVTDTQYF.

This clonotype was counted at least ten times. The DNA for the CDR3 is TGTGCCAGCAGCTCCGCCGAGACCCAGTACTTC. Its protein is CASSSAETQYF. The V and J genes are TRBV5-6 and TRBJ2-5; D call uncertain. CDR3 length: 11 residues. Trimming took 3 bases from V and 5 from J, leaving 5 bases between them. Germline CDR1 and CDR2: SGHDT and YYEEEE. The full variable domain, completed using reference TRBV5-6 and TRBJ2-5, is DAGVTQSPTHLIKTRGQQVTLRCSPKSGHDTVSWYQQALGQGPQFIFQYYEEEERQRGNFPDRFSGHQFPNYSSELNVNALLLGDSALYLCASSSAETQYFGPGTRLLVL.

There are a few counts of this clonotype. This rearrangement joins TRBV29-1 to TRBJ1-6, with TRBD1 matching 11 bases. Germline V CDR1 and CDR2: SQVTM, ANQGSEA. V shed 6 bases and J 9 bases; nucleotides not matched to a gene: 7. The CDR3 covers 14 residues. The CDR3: CSVRDRGVGSPLHF. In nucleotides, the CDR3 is TGCAGCGTCCGGGACAGGGGGGTCGGTTCACCCCTCCACTTT.

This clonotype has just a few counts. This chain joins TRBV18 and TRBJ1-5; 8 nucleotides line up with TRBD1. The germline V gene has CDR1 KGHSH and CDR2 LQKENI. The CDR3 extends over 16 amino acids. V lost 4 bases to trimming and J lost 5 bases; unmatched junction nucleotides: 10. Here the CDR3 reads CASSRWTGRSDQPQHF. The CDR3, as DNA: TGTGCCAGCTCACGCTGGACAGGGCGATCGGATCAGCCCCAGCATTTT.

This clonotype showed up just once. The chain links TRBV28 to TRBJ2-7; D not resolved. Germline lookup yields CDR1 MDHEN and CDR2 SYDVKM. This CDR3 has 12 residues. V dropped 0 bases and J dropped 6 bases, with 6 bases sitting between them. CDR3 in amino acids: CASSLWGTEQYF. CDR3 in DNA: TGTGCCAGCAGTTTATGGGGTACCGAGCAGTACTTC.

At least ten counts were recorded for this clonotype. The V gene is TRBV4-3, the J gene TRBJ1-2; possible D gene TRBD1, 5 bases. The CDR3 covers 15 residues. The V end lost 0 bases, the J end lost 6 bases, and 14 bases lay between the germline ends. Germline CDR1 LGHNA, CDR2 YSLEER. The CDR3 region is CASSQDRGQADGYTF. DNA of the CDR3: TGCGCCAGCAGCCAAGATCGCGGACAAGCGGATGGCTACACCTTC.

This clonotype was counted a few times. The CDR3 here is CASSAWDRRMNTEAFF. The CDR3 nucleotides read TGTGCCAGCAGTGCGTGGGACAGACGGATGAACACTGAAGCTTTCTTT. The chain joins TRBV2 to TRBJ1-1; 7 nucleotides line up with TRBD1. CDR1 is SNHLY and CDR2 is FYNNEI in the germline V gene. This CDR3 has 16 amino acids. J gave up 0 bases and V 4 bases, and 8 bases lay outside the gene matches.

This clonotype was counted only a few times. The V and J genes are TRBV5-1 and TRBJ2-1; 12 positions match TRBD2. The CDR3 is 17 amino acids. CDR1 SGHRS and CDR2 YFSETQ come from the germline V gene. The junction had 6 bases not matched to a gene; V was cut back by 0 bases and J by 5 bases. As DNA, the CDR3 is TGCGCCAGCAGCTTGGCTAGCGGGGGGGCCATCCACAATGAGCAGTTCTTC. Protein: CASSLASGGAIHNEQFF.

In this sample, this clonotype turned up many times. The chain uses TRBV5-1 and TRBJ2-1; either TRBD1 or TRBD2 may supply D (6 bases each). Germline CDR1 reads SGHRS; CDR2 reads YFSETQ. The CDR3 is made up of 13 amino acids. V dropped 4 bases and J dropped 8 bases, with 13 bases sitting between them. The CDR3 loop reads CASSPRGPDEQFF. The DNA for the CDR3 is TGCGCCAGCAGCCCACGGGGGCCGGATGAGCAGTTCTTC. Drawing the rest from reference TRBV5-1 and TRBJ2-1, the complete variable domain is KAGVTQTPRYLIKTRGQQVTLSCSPISGHRSVSWYQQTPGQGLQFLFEYFSETQRNKGNFPGRFSGRQFSNSRSEMNVSTLELGDSALYLCASSPRGPDEQFFGPGTRLTVL.

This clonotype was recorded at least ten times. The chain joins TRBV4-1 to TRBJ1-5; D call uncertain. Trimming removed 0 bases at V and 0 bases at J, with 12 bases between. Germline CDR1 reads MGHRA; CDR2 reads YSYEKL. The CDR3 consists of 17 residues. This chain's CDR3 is CASSQDGRPYSNQPQHF. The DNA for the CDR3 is TGCGCCAGCAGCCAAGATGGGCGGCCCTATAGCAATCAGCCCCAGCATTTT.

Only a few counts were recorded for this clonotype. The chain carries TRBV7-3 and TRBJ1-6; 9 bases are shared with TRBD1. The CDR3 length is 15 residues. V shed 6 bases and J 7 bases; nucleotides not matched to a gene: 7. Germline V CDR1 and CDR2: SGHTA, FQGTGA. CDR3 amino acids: CASRLIDRGNSPLHF. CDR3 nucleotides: TGTGCCAGCAGGCTAATCGACAGGGGGAATTCACCCCTCCACTTT.

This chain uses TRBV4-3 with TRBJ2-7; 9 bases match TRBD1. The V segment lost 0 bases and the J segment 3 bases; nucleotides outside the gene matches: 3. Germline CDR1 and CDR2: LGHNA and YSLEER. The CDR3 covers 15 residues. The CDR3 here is CASSQDRGQGYEQYF. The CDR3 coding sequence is TGCGCCAGCAGCCAAGATAGGGGACAGGGCTACGAGCAGTACTTC.

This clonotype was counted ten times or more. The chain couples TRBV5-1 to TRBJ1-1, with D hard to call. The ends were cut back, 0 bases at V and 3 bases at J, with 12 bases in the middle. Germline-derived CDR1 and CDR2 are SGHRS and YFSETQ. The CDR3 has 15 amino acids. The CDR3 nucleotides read TGCGCCAGCAGCTTGGACACCGGCACCTACACTGAAGCTTTCTTT. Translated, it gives CASSLDTGTYTEAFF.

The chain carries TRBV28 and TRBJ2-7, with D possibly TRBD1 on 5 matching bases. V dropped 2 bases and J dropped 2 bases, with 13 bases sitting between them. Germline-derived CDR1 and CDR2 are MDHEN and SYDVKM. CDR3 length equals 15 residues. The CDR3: CASSLNPLGPYEQYF. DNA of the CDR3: TGTGCCAGCAGTTTAAACCCCCTGGGGCCCTACGAGCAGTACTTC.

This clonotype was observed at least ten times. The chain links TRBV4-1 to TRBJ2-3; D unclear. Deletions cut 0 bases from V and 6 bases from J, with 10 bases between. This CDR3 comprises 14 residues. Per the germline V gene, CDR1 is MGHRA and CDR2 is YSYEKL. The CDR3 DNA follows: TGCGCCAGCAGCCAAGAGCCCACTATGGATACGCAGTATTTT. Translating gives CASSQEPTMDTQYF.

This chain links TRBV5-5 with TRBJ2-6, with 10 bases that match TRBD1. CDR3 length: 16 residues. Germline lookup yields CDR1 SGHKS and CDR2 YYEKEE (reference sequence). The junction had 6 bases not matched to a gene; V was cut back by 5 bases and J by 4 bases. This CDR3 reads CASRRDRGTGANVLTF. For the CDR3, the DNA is TGTGCCAGCAGAAGGGACAGGGGAACCGGGGCCAACGTCCTGACTTTC. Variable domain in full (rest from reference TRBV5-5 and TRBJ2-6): DAGVTQSPTHLIKTRGQQVTLRCSPISGHKSVSWYQQVLGQGPQFIFQYYEKEERGRGNFPDRFSARQFPNYSSELNVNALLLGDSALYLCASRRDRGTGANVLTFGAGSRLTVL.

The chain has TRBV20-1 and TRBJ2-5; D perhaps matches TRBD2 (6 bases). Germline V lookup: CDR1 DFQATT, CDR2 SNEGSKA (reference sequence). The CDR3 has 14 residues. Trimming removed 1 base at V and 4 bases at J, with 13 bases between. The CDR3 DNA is TGCAGTGCTAGAGTGCGGGGTCAGAGAGAGACCCAGTACTTC. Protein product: CSARVRGQRETQYF.

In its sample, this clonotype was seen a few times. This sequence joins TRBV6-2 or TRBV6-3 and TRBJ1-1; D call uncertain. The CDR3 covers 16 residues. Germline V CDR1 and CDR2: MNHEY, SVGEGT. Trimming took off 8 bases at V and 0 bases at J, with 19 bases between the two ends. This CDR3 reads CASRLRDGNLNTEAFF. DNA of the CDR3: TGTGCCAGCCGACTCCGCGACGGGAACTTGAACACTGAAGCTTTCTTT.